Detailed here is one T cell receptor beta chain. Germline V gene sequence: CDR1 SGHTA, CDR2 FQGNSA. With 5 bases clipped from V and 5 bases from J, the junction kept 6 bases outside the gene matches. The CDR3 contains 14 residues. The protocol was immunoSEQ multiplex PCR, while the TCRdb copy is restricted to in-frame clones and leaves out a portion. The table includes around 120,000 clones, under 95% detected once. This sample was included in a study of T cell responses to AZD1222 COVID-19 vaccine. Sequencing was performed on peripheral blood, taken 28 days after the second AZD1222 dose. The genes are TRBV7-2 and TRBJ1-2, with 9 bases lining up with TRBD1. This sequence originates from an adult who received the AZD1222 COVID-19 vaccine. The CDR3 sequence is CASSTGQGRYGYTF. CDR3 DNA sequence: TGTGCCAGCAGCACCGGACAGGGGAGGTATGGCTACACCTTC.